The 24 T cell receptor beta chains below all came from one sample that was sequenced in a study of CD8 T cells in Susac syndrome. The RNA input was about 0.5 to 1 ug, and it was reverse transcribed with random hexamers. Each CDR3 protein gets one entry after TCRdb re-called the immunoSEQ multiplex PCR reads with MiXCR. The data show about 400,000 distinct CDR3 sequences, roughly 85% seen once. The specimen sequenced was CD8+ T cells from PBMCs. These receptors came from a human donor with multiple sclerosis.

This chain uses TRBV19 with TRBJ2-3; 10 bases align to TRBD2. Germline assignment: CDR1 LNHDA and CDR2 SQIVND (reference sequence). Unmatched junction bases numbered 4, after V lost 4 bases and J lost 3 bases. This CDR3 comprises 15 residues. This CDR3 reads CASSKAGGKTDTQYF. The DNA of the CDR3 is TGTGCCAGTAGTAAAGCGGGAGGGAAGACAGATACGCAGTATTTT.

This clonotype occurred once. The chain employs TRBV7-9 and TRBJ2-5; D ambiguous. Germline lookup yields CDR1 SEHNR and CDR2 FQNEAQ (reference sequence). V lost 5 bases, J lost 2 bases, and 12 bases lay in between. There are 14 residues in the CDR3. The CDR3 DNA sequence: TGTGCCAGCAGCCACGCCACACAACAAGAGACCCAGTACTTC. This gives the protein CASSHATQQETQYF.

The chain recombines TRBV3-1 with TRBJ2-6; 7 bases agree with TRBD1. The germline V gene has CDR1 LGHDT and CDR2 YNNKEL (reference sequence). The CDR3 extends over 18 amino acids. J was trimmed by 0 bases and V by 0 bases; bases with no gene match: 5. CDR3 sequence (DNA): TGTGCCAGCAGCCAAGAGACAGGGTTAGTCTCTGGGGCCAACGTCCTGACTTTC. Translating it yields CASSQETGLVSGANVLTF.

The genes are TRBV25-1 and TRBJ2-3; 10 bases agree with TRBD1. Germline V gene data show CDR1 as MGHDK and CDR2 as SYGVNS. The ends lost 3 bases at V and 4 bases at J; junction bases unmatched: 7. The CDR3 totals 16 residues. The CDR3 DNA is TGTGCCAGCAGTGAGCGACCCGGGACAGGGGCAGATACGCAGTATTTT. Amino acid sequence: CASSERPGTGADTQYF.

This chain uses TRBV27 with TRBJ1-2, with D tentatively TRBD1 (6 bases). The V gene lost 6 bases and the J gene lost 4 bases, with 18 bases spanning the gap. The CDR3 is 15 residues long. Per germline, CDR1 MNHEY and CDR2 SMNVEV (reference sequence). The CDR3 DNA is TGTGCCAGCAGCGGGGGCAACCAGACGGGCTATGGCTACACCTTC. It encodes CASSGGNQTGYGYTF.

The chain recombines TRBV6-1 with TRBJ1-2; tentative D call: TRBD1 (5 bases). CDR1 is MNHNS and CDR2 is SASEGT in the germline V gene. The CDR3 loop spans 14 amino acids. V dropped 6 bases and J dropped 7 bases, with 18 bases sitting between them. As DNA, the CDR3 is TGTGCCAGCAGGATTGCCGGAGGGGCTCCTGGCTACACCTTC. This gives the protein CASRIAGGAPGYTF.

CDR3 in amino acids: CASSHLAGGYNEQFF. In nucleotides, the CDR3 is TGTGCCAGCAGCCATCTAGCGGGTGGGTACAATGAGCAGTTCTTC. This rearrangement joins TRBV5-5 to TRBJ2-1; TRBD2 matches 8 bases. CDR1 is SGHKS and CDR2 is YYEKEE in the germline V gene (reference sequence). The J segment lost 4 bases and the V segment lost 4 bases, leaving 7 bases of the junction unmatched. CDR3 length: 15 residues.

The chain combines TRBV20-1 with TRBJ2-3; tentatively, D is TRBD2 (6 bases). Germline loops: CDR1 DFQATT, CDR2 SNEGSKA (reference sequence). The CDR3 spans 17 residues. The germline V and J ends were trimmed by 3 bases and 0 bases, with 19 bases remaining between them. CDR3 in DNA: TGCAGTGCTAGGGCGGGGCGCAACCCCTCTAGCACAGATACGCAGTATTTT. Translation gives CSARAGRNPSSTDTQYF.

This chain uses TRBV20-1 with TRBJ2-7, with TRBD1 identical over 7 bases. V lost 2 bases, J lost 5 bases, and 3 bases stayed unmatched. The CDR3 is made up of 12 amino acids. Germline-derived CDR1 and CDR2 are DFQATT and SNEGSKA (reference sequence). This chain's CDR3 is CSARHQGDEQYF. Written as DNA, the CDR3 is TGCAGTGCTAGACATCAGGGGGACGAGCAGTACTTC.

The chain couples TRBV30 to TRBJ2-7; D is undetermined. The CDR3 spans 14 residues. With 0 bases removed from V and 0 bases from J, the gap between germline ends came to 9 bases. The germline V gene encodes CDR1 GTSNPN and CDR2 SVGIG (reference sequence). Here the CDR3 DNA reads TGTGCCTGGAGTGTCTCGACGGCCTCCTACGAGCAGTACTTC. Translating gives CAWSVSTASYEQYF.

This rearrangement joins TRBV3-1 to TRBJ1-1, with 7 positions matching TRBD1. CDR1 and CDR2 from the germline V gene are LGHDT and YNNKEL (reference sequence). The CDR3 spans 18 residues. The J segment lost 1 base and the V segment lost 4 bases, leaving 15 bases of the junction unmatched. This CDR3 is CASSRTGTAGGANTEAFF. Here the CDR3 DNA reads TGTGCCAGCAGCCGGACAGGAACGGCCGGCGGGGCGAACACTGAAGCTTTCTTT.

This chain joins TRBV5-6 and TRBJ2-7, with TRBD1 identical over 7 bases. Losses at the gene ends were 2 bases for V and 4 bases for J; bases not matched to a gene: 9. CDR3 length: 15 residues. Germline CDR1 and CDR2: SGHDT and YYEEEE. CDR3 coding DNA: TGTGCCAGCAGCTTAAGGGGGCGCGAGTGGTACGAGCAGTACTTC. Its protein is CASSLRGREWYEQYF.

The rearrangement joins TRBV28 to TRBJ2-1; D is undetermined. CDR3 length: 14 residues. CDR1 and CDR2 from the germline V gene are MDHEN and SYDVKM. V lost 6 bases and J 0 bases, leaving 9 bases between the germline ends. The CDR3 sequence: CASRVASSYNEQFF. CDR3 DNA sequence: TGTGCCAGCAGGGTCGCCAGCTCCTACAATGAGCAGTTCTTC.

The rearrangement uses TRBV5-1 and TRBJ2-7; D remains ambiguous. The CDR3 spans 13 residues. Trimming left V 4 bases short and J 5 bases short, with 13 bases between. Germline V gene data show CDR1 as SGHRS and CDR2 as YFSETQ. Here the CDR3 DNA reads TGCGCCAGCAGCCAATTCGACACCCACGAGCAGTACTTC. Its translation is CASSQFDTHEQYF.

This sequence joins TRBV5-1 and TRBJ2-7; D not certain. The germline gives CDR1 SGHRS, CDR2 YFSETQ. The ends were cut back, 0 bases at V and 3 bases at J, with 13 bases in the middle. The CDR3 runs 15 residues. CDR3 residues: CASSLGPLLNYEQYF. Here the CDR3 DNA reads TGCGCCAGCAGCTTGGGGCCCCTTCTTAACTACGAGCAGTACTTC.

CDR3 loop: CASILGDGYTF. CDR3 sequence (DNA): TGTGCCAGCATCCTCGGCGATGGCTACACCTTC. J is TRBJ1-2 and V is TRBV5-5; unclear D gene. CDR1 is SGHKS and CDR2 is YYEKEE in the germline V gene (reference sequence). Between the trimmed V and J ends, which lost 6 bases and 6 bases, there was a span of 9 bases. There are 11 residues in the CDR3.

The V gene is TRBV7-2, the J gene TRBJ1-4; D is uncertain. V gave up 1 base and J gave up 6 bases, with 12 bases separating them. Germline CDR1 and CDR2: SGHTA and FQGNSA. CDR3 length equals 15 residues. DNA of the CDR3: TGTGCCAGCAGCTTAGAGCCGGGAGCAGATGAAAAACTGTTTTTT. Its protein is CASSLEPGADEKLFF.

V usage is TRBV14 and J usage is TRBJ2-7; the match to TRBD2 covers 10 bases. The germline gives CDR1 SGHDN, CDR2 FVKESK. V trimming: 0 bases; J trimming: 4 bases; junction bases outside the gene matches: 3. CDR3 length equals 15 residues. The CDR3 region has the DNA TGTGCCAGCAGCCAAGATGGGACTAGCGCGTACGAGCAGTACTTC. Protein: CASSQDGTSAYEQYF. Using reference TRBV14 and TRBJ2-7 for the parts outside the CDR3, the full variable domain is EAGVTQFPSHSVIEKGQTVTLRCDPISGHDNLYWYRRVMGKEIKFLLHFVKESKQDESGMPNNRFLAERTGGTYSTLKVQPAELEDSGVYFCASSQDGTSAYEQYFGPGTRLTVT.

This clonotype was seen only once. V and J are TRBV6-6 and TRBJ1-1; D is possibly TRBD1 (5 bases). V shed 3 bases and J shed 4 bases, with 9 bases lying between them. CDR1 and CDR2 from the germline V gene are MNHNY and SVGAGI (reference sequence). The CDR3 runs 13 residues. The CDR3 DNA reads as TGTGCCAGCAGTTATTCGGGACCCACTGAAGCTTTCTTT. Its protein is CASSYSGPTEAFF.

The chain carries TRBV27 and TRBJ2-1, with D hard to call. CDR3 length: 15 residues. V lost 5 bases, J lost 5 bases, and 16 bases lay in between. CDR1 is MNHEY, CDR2 SMNVEV, per germline (reference sequence). The CDR3 nucleotides are TGTGCCAGCAGTAGGAGTTCGGTCTGGGACAATGAGCAGTTCTTC. Translation: CASSRSSVWDNEQFF.

This clonotype occurred once. The chain couples TRBV27 to TRBJ2-7; TRBD2 matches 7 bases. This CDR3 has 14 residues. The germline CDR1 and CDR2 sequences are MNHEY and SMNVEV (reference sequence). V was pared by 8 bases and J by 3 bases, with 10 bases of the junction left unmatched. DNA for the CDR3: TGTGCCAGCTCCTGGGGGGGAGAGGGCTACGAGCAGTACTTC. Its translation is CASSWGGEGYEQYF.

The gene calls are TRBV27 and TRBJ2-2; D assignment may be TRBD1 or TRBD2 (5 bases each). CDR3 length equals 14 residues. Germline-derived CDR1 and CDR2 are MNHEY and SMNVEV (reference sequence). Trimming took off 0 bases at V and 4 bases at J, with 6 bases between the two ends. CDR3 loop: CASSLSGATGELFF. In nucleotides, the CDR3 is TGTGCCAGCAGTTTATCCGGGGCCACCGGGGAGCTGTTTTTT.

The V call is TRBV2, the J call TRBJ2-6; D tentatively fits TRBD1 or TRBD2 (6 bases each). V shed 7 bases and J shed 3 bases, with 16 bases lying between them. CDR3 length equals 16 residues. The germline V gene has CDR1 SNHLY and CDR2 FYNNEI. CDR3 protein: CASITTGADGANVLTF. The CDR3 DNA reads as TGTGCCAGCATCACGACGGGGGCGGATGGGGCCAACGTCCTGACTTTC. The full variable domain, completed using reference TRBV2 and TRBJ2-6, is EPEVTQTPSHQVTQMGQEVILRCVPISNHLYFYWYRQILGQKVEFLVSFYNNEISEKSEIFDDQFSVERPDGSNFTLKIRSTKLEDSAMYFCASITTGADGANVLTFGAGSRLTVL.

The rearrangement uses TRBV7-2 and TRBJ2-7; no clear D. Trimming pared 4 bases from V and 3 bases from J, leaving 7 bases between. The germline CDR1 and CDR2 sequences are SGHTA and FQGNSA. The CDR3 runs 12 residues. The CDR3 DNA reads TGTGCCAGCAGCTCGGAGTTCTACGAGCAGTACTTC. Protein sequence: CASSSEFYEQYF.